This TCR beta chain was observed in a study of T cells in Graves' hyperthyroidism and ophthalmopathy. Study-level results: In blood, most of the thyroid clonotypes expanded above 0.001 were also present.

This CDR3 region has 16 residues. The V gene's germline CDR1 is SEHNR and CDR2 FQNEAQ (reference sequence). The V end lost 2 bases, the J end lost 2 bases, and 14 bases lay between the germline ends. TCR beta CDR3 regions were amplified from RNA transcripts. During a first-round RT-PCR of the TCR CDR3, the HTBI primer set was used. TCRdb re-analysed the multiplex PCR reads in MiXCR, keeping a single row per CDR3 protein. The data show a few hundred thousand distinct CDR3 sequences, with less than 20% seen just once and under 8% held by the top ten. The patients, who ranged from 18 to 65 in age, presented with newly diagnosed hyperthyroidism lasting under 2 months. Using around 10 ml of fresh peripheral blood, PBMCs were prepared. This clonotype was counted ten times or more. Its specificity is unknown.

This TCR derives from a young woman with Graves' hyperthyroidism. Sequenced: blood. The gene calls are TRBV7-9 and TRBJ2-3; possibly TRBD1 for D (6 bases). The CDR3 DNA sequence: TGTGCCAGCAGCTTAATGGCAGGGGCTTCCACAGATACGCAGTATTTT. It encodes CASSLMAGASTDTQYF.